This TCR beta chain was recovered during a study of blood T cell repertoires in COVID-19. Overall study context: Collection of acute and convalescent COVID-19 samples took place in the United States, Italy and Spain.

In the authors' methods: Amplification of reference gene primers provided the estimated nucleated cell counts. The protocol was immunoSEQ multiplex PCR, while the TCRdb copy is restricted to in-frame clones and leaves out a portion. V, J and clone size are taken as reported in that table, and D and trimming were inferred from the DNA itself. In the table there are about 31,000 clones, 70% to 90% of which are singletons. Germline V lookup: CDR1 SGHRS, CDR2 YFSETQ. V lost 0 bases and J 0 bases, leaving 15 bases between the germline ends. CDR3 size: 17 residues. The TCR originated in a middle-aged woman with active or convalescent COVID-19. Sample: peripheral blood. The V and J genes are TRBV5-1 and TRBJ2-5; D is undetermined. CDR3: CASSLGASNRYQETQYF. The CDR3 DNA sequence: TGCGCCAGCAGCTTGGGGGCTTCGAATAGGTACCAAGAGACCCAGTACTTC.